Listed below are T cell receptor beta chains from one sample, sequenced in a study of cytomegalovirus exposure and HLA in healthy donors. The repertoire was sequenced with immunoSEQ multiplex PCR; TCRdb's copy has only in-frame clones and lacks some. The sample carries about 250,000 clones, about 75% recorded once. Sequences were obtained from PBMCs. The receptors were gathered from a female donor in good health and CMV-seronegative. The CDR3 runs from the conserved cysteine through the conserved F or W. Fields, in order: J gene, clone size, D gene, V gene, CDR3 DNA, CDR3 protein. The D gene is left open where the match is weak. The listing skips clone size in some rows; elsewhere it reads once, few, many or a size class.

J gene: TRBJ1-2
clone size: -
D gene: TRBD1
V gene: TRBV28
CDR3 DNA: TGTGCCAGCAATACAGGGGCGGCGAGCTACACCTTC
CDR3 protein: CASNTGAASYTF

J gene: TRBJ1-5
clone size: once
D gene: -
V gene: TRBV19
CDR3 DNA: TGTGCCAGTAGTACAGGAACCTTCAGCAATCAGCCCCAGCATTTT
CDR3 protein: CASSTGTFSNQPQHF

J gene: TRBJ2-6
clone size: -
D gene: -
V gene: TRBV30
CDR3 DNA: TGTGCCTGGAGCGTCCGCGGTACTGGGGCCAACGTCCTGACTTTC
CDR3 protein: CAWSVRGTGANVLTF

J gene: TRBJ2-7
clone size: -
D gene: -
V gene: TRBV28
CDR3 DNA: TGTGCCAGCAGTCAGGGAACCTACGAGCAGTACTTC
CDR3 protein: CASSQGTYEQYF

J gene: TRBJ2-3
clone size: -
D gene: TRBD2
V gene: TRBV7-2
CDR3 DNA: TGTGCCAGCAGCTTAGACGGGAGGAGCACAGATACGCAGTATTTT
CDR3 protein: CASSLDGRSTDTQYF

J gene: TRBJ1-1
clone size: -
D gene: TRBD1
V gene: TRBV7-9
CDR3 DNA: TGTTCCAGCACCTCCCACGACAGGGGGGGCACTGAAGCTTTCTTT
CDR3 protein: CSSTSHDRGGTEAFF

J gene: TRBJ2-4
clone size: few
D gene: TRBD2
V gene: TRBV7-2
CDR3 DNA: TGTGCCAGCAGCAACCCGGGACTAGAACCCAACATTCAGTACTTC
CDR3 protein: CASSNPGLEPNIQYF

J gene: TRBJ1-3
clone size: -
D gene: TRBD1
V gene: TRBV28
CDR3 DNA: TGTGCCAGCATAAGACAGGGGGTCGGAAACACCATATATTTT
CDR3 protein: CASIRQGVGNTIYF

J gene: TRBJ1-4
clone size: -
D gene: -
V gene: TRBV5-5
CDR3 DNA: TGTGCCAGCAGCTTGGCTGGGGCTCGGGAAAAACTGTTTTTT
CDR3 protein: CASSLAGAREKLFF

J gene: TRBJ1-5
clone size: -
D gene: -
V gene: TRBV15
CDR3 DNA: TGTGCCACCAGCAGATCCTCCACGGGGCCCCAGCATTTT
CDR3 protein: CATSRSSTGPQHF

J gene: TRBJ2-7
clone size: -
D gene: TRBD1
V gene: TRBV25-1
CDR3 DNA: TGTGCCAGCAGTGACCCGGGACAGGTTCTAAAGCAGTACTTC
CDR3 protein: CASSDPGQVLKQYF

J gene: TRBJ2-7
clone size: -
D gene: -
V gene: TRBV5-1
CDR3 DNA: TGCGCCAGCAGCTTGGATACAGGGACCTACGAGCAGTACTTC
CDR3 protein: CASSLDTGTYEQYF

J gene: TRBJ2-3
clone size: -
D gene: -
V gene: TRBV5-1
CDR3 DNA: TGCGCCAGCAGCGGGAGCGCAGCAGATACGCAGTATTTT
CDR3 protein: CASSGSAADTQYF

J gene: TRBJ2-7
clone size: -
D gene: TRBD2
V gene: TRBV4-1
CDR3 DNA: TGCGCCAGCAGCCAAGGGGGAAGTACGGGAGGTTACGAGCAGTACTTC
CDR3 protein: CASSQGGSTGGYEQYF

J gene: TRBJ2-3
clone size: -
D gene: -
V gene: TRBV5-1
CDR3 DNA: TGCGCCAGCAGCTTGGAACATCTCACAGATACGCAGTATTTT
CDR3 protein: CASSLEHLTDTQYF

J gene: TRBJ2-7
clone size: -
D gene: TRBD2
V gene: TRBV4-2
CDR3 DNA: TGTGCCAGCAGCCAAGATGTAGGACTAGCGGGAGCTTACGAGCAGTACTTC
CDR3 protein: CASSQDVGLAGAYEQYF

J gene: TRBJ2-7
clone size: few
D gene: -
V gene: TRBV30
CDR3 DNA: TGTGCCTGGGCCCTAGTACTGGAGGCCCCCTCCTACGAGCAGTACTTC
CDR3 protein: CAWALVLEAPSYEQYF

J gene: TRBJ1-6
clone size: -
D gene: TRBD1
V gene: TRBV30
CDR3 DNA: TGTGCGAGGGGGCAGGGTTATAATTCACCCCTCCACTTT
CDR3 protein: CARGQGYNSPLHF

J gene: TRBJ2-5
clone size: -
D gene: -
V gene: TRBV19
CDR3 DNA: TGTGCCAGTAGCGCGAAATCGTACAGGGAACTTCAAGAGACCCAGTACTTC
CDR3 protein: CASSAKSYRELQETQYF

J gene: TRBJ2-1
clone size: -
D gene: -
V gene: TRBV6-5
CDR3 DNA: TGTGCCAGCAAGAGAACAGCGGATTACAATGAGCAGTTCTTC
CDR3 protein: CASKRTADYNEQFF

J gene: TRBJ2-1
clone size: -
D gene: TRBD1
V gene: TRBV5-4
CDR3 DNA: TGTGCCAGCAGACCGACAGGGGGGGGAGCCTACAATGAGCAGTTCTTC
CDR3 protein: CASRPTGGGAYNEQFF

J gene: TRBJ2-7
clone size: -
D gene: TRBD1
V gene: TRBV28
CDR3 DNA: TGTACCAGCAGATCCTCAGGGACAGGGTCTTACGAGCAGTACTTC
CDR3 protein: CTSRSSGTGSYEQYF

J gene: TRBJ1-5
clone size: -
D gene: -
V gene: TRBV5-6
CDR3 DNA: TGTGCCAGCAGCTTGGCCGGTGGACTAAATCAGCCCCAGCATTTT
CDR3 protein: CASSLAGGLNQPQHF

J gene: TRBJ2-3
clone size: few
D gene: TRBD1
V gene: TRBV4-1
CDR3 DNA: TGCGCCAGCAGCCCCGGGACAGGGGTGTCGGATACGCAGTATTTT
CDR3 protein: CASSPGTGVSDTQYF

J gene: TRBJ2-7
clone size: -
D gene: TRBD1
V gene: TRBV6-6
CDR3 DNA: TGTGCCAGCAAGGATTCGACAGGGATCTACGAGCAGTACTTC
CDR3 protein: CASKDSTGIYEQYF

J gene: TRBJ2-7
clone size: -
D gene: -
V gene: TRBV6-5
CDR3 DNA: TGTGCCAGCAGGCTTTCCCGGGACTCCCTCTACGAGCAGTACTTC
CDR3 protein: CASRLSRDSLYEQYF

J gene: TRBJ1-1
clone size: -
D gene: -
V gene: TRBV7-9
CDR3 DNA: TGTGCCAGCAGCACGAGCGGGCCAACTGAAGCTTTCTTT
CDR3 protein: CASSTSGPTEAFF

J gene: TRBJ1-3
clone size: -
D gene: TRBD1
V gene: TRBV6-5
CDR3 DNA: TGTGCCAGCAGTTACGGGACAGGGGGAAACACCATATATTTT
CDR3 protein: CASSYGTGGNTIYF

J gene: TRBJ2-7
clone size: -
D gene: TRBD2
V gene: TRBV5-1
CDR3 DNA: TGCGCCAGCAGCGGGCCTAGCGGGACCAACGAGCAGTACTTC
CDR3 protein: CASSGPSGTNEQYF

J gene: TRBJ2-5
clone size: -
D gene: TRBD2
V gene: TRBV28
CDR3 DNA: TGTGCCAGCAGTTTCTCTCGAGCGGGAGGATCAGAGACCCAGTACTTC
CDR3 protein: CASSFSRAGGSETQYF

J gene: TRBJ2-5
clone size: -
D gene: TRBD1
V gene: TRBV2
CDR3 DNA: TGTGCCAGCGGGGACAGGGTAGGGACCCAGTACTTC
CDR3 protein: CASGDRVGTQYF

J gene: TRBJ2-1
clone size: -
D gene: -
V gene: TRBV11-2
CDR3 DNA: TGTGCCAGCAGCTTAGCCCTCCCCGGGAGATTAAATGAGCAGTTCTTC
CDR3 protein: CASSLALPGRLNEQFF

J gene: TRBJ2-2
clone size: -
D gene: TRBD1
V gene: TRBV29-1
CDR3 DNA: TGCAGCGGGGGGACAGGGGAGGCCGGGGAGCTGTTTTTT
CDR3 protein: CSGGTGEAGELFF

J gene: TRBJ2-2
clone size: -
D gene: -
V gene: TRBV7-8
CDR3 DNA: TGTGCCAGCAGCTTCCTATTATCGGGTAGCATCACCGGGGAGCTGTTTTTT
CDR3 protein: CASSFLLSGSITGELFF

J gene: TRBJ2-1
clone size: -
D gene: -
V gene: TRBV28
CDR3 DNA: TGTGCCAGCAGTACTCGGGACCTAGGGAGGGAGCAGTTCTTC
CDR3 protein: CASSTRDLGREQFF

J gene: TRBJ2-1
clone size: -
D gene: TRBD2
V gene: TRBV6-6
CDR3 DNA: TGTGCCAGCAGTTTTAGCGGGGAGTACGATGAGCAGTTCTTC
CDR3 protein: CASSFSGEYDEQFF

J gene: TRBJ2-1
clone size: -
D gene: TRBD2
V gene: TRBV5-4
CDR3 DNA: TGTGCCAGCAGCCCCACTAGCGGGATTGGCGGTGAGCAGTTCTTC
CDR3 protein: CASSPTSGIGGEQFF

J gene: TRBJ1-5
clone size: -
D gene: TRBD1
V gene: TRBV25-1
CDR3 DNA: TGTGCCAGCAGTGCCGGGACAGGGGGCAATCAGCCCCAGCATTTT
CDR3 protein: CASSAGTGGNQPQHF

J gene: TRBJ2-7
clone size: once
D gene: TRBD2
V gene: TRBV7-2
CDR3 DNA: TGTGCCAGCAGCTTAGCTCCTAGCGGGGGCCCCTACGAGCAGTACTTC
CDR3 protein: CASSLAPSGGPYEQYF

J gene: TRBJ2-1
clone size: -
D gene: -
V gene: TRBV7-6
CDR3 DNA: TGTGCCAGCAGCTTGCGGGGCTTGGGGAATGAGCAGTTCTTC
CDR3 protein: CASSLRGLGNEQFF

J gene: TRBJ2-1
clone size: -
D gene: -
V gene: TRBV11-3
CDR3 DNA: TGTGCCAGCAGGCCCCTTGGGAGTTACAATGAGCAGTTCTTC
CDR3 protein: CASRPLGSYNEQFF

J gene: TRBJ2-2
clone size: few
D gene: -
V gene: TRBV9
CDR3 DNA: TGTGCCAGCAGCGTAGCCCCAAATTTGAACACCGGGGAGCTGTTTTTT
CDR3 protein: CASSVAPNLNTGELFF

J gene: TRBJ2-7
clone size: -
D gene: TRBD2
V gene: TRBV27
CDR3 DNA: TGTGCCAGCAGTTTCGGGGGGAACTCCTACGAGCAGTACTTC
CDR3 protein: CASSFGGNSYEQYF

J gene: TRBJ2-1
clone size: -
D gene: -
V gene: TRBV19
CDR3 DNA: TGTGCCAGTAGTATCGCGGGGACAGACTACAATGAGCAGTTCTTC
CDR3 protein: CASSIAGTDYNEQFF

J gene: TRBJ2-1
clone size: few
D gene: TRBD2
V gene: TRBV2
CDR3 DNA: TGTGCCAGCAGTGAAGGGGGAATAGCGGGAGGGCACAATGAGCAGTTCTTC
CDR3 protein: CASSEGGIAGGHNEQFF

J gene: TRBJ1-1
clone size: once
D gene: TRBD1
V gene: TRBV27
CDR3 DNA: TGTGCCAGCTCGACAGGGTGGCTCACTGAAGCTTTCTTT
CDR3 protein: CASSTGWLTEAFF

J gene: TRBJ2-7
clone size: once
D gene: -
V gene: TRBV7-2
CDR3 DNA: TGTGCCAGCAGCCCCCTCTCGGGGAACGCCGAGCAGTACTTC
CDR3 protein: CASSPLSGNAEQYF

J gene: TRBJ2-3
clone size: -
D gene: TRBD1
V gene: TRBV15
CDR3 DNA: TGTGCCACCAGCAGAGTTGGACAGGGGACAGATACGCAGTATTTT
CDR3 protein: CATSRVGQGTDTQYF

J gene: TRBJ2-2
clone size: -
D gene: -
V gene: TRBV19
CDR3 DNA: TGTGCCAGTAGTACCCAACCAGGGTTCACCGGGGAGCTGTTTTTT
CDR3 protein: CASSTQPGFTGELFF

J gene: TRBJ2-2
clone size: -
D gene: -
V gene: TRBV2
CDR3 DNA: TGTGCCAGCACCCAGCGAGATAACACCGGGGAGCTGTTTTTT
CDR3 protein: CASTQRDNTGELFF

J gene: TRBJ2-3
clone size: few
D gene: TRBD2
V gene: TRBV9
CDR3 DNA: TGTGCCAGCAGCGTACTTAGCGGGAGAACAACAGATACGCAGTATTTT
CDR3 protein: CASSVLSGRTTDTQYF

J gene: TRBJ1-1
clone size: -
D gene: -
V gene: TRBV30
CDR3 DNA: TGTGCCTGGAGTGTACATCAGGGCACTGAAGCTTTCTTT
CDR3 protein: CAWSVHQGTEAFF

J gene: TRBJ2-7
clone size: -
D gene: TRBD1
V gene: TRBV5-1
CDR3 DNA: TGCGCCAGCAGCCGGGACAGGGGGCTATACGAGCAGTACTTC
CDR3 protein: CASSRDRGLYEQYF

J gene: TRBJ2-1
clone size: -
D gene: TRBD2
V gene: TRBV5-1
CDR3 DNA: TGCGCCAGCAGCTTACTAGCGGGAGACGATGAGCAGTTCTTC
CDR3 protein: CASSLLAGDDEQFF

J gene: TRBJ2-1
clone size: -
D gene: -
V gene: TRBV30
CDR3 DNA: TGTGCCTGCTCCGGGACACCGATTTACAATGAGCAGTTCTTC
CDR3 protein: CACSGTPIYNEQFF

J gene: TRBJ2-1
clone size: -
D gene: -
V gene: TRBV13
CDR3 DNA: TGTGCCAGCAGCTTAACCACCCAGCGGAGTGGGTACAATGAGCAGTTCTTC
CDR3 protein: CASSLTTQRSGYNEQFF

J gene: TRBJ1-3
clone size: few
D gene: TRBD1
V gene: TRBV7-3
CDR3 DNA: TGTGCCAGCAGCCCGACAGGGGGTTTCTCTGGAAACACCATATATTTT
CDR3 protein: CASSPTGGFSGNTIYF

J gene: TRBJ2-2
clone size: few
D gene: TRBD2
V gene: TRBV25-1
CDR3 DNA: TGTGCCAGCAGCAATGGGGGGCTAGCGGGCACCGGGGAGCTGTTTTTT
CDR3 protein: CASSNGGLAGTGELFF

J gene: TRBJ2-7
clone size: few
D gene: -
V gene: TRBV12-5
CDR3 DNA: TGTGCTAGTGGTTTGTCCAGAGGAAACGAGCAGTACTTC
CDR3 protein: CASGLSRGNEQYF

J gene: TRBJ2-7
clone size: -
D gene: -
V gene: TRBV28
CDR3 DNA: TGTGCCAGCAGCCTGGGGGCCTTGAGCTCCTACGAGCAGTACTTC
CDR3 protein: CASSLGALSSYEQYF